The 6 T cell receptor beta chains presented below share a single source sample, sequenced in a study of T cell changes during pregnancy in multiple sclerosis. Sequencing used immunoSEQ multiplex PCR; TCRdb keeps in-frame clones, though not all of them. This repertoire shows more than 40,000 clones, roughly 92% found once; its top ten account for approximately 0.68%. The input for sequencing was CD4+ T cells from peripheral blood mononuclear cells, taken in the third trimester of pregnancy. These receptors all come from a female donor with multiple sclerosis, enrolled in a pregnancy study.

The chain joins TRBV28 to TRBJ2-5; 8 bases agree with TRBD2. The J segment lost 3 bases and the V segment lost 7 bases, leaving 4 bases of the junction unmatched. CDR1 and CDR2 from the germline V gene are MDHEN and SYDVKM. This CDR3 comprises 13 residues. The CDR3 coding sequence is TGTGCCAGCAATAGACTAGCGAAAGAGACCCAGTACTTC. Protein sequence: CASNRLAKETQYF. Supplemented by reference TRBV28 and TRBJ2-5, the full variable domain reads DVKVTQSSRYLVKRTGEKVFLECVQDMDHENMFWYRQDPGLGLRLIYFSYDVKMKEKGDIPEGYSVSREKKERFSLILESASTNQTSMYLCASNRLAKETQYFGPGTRLLVL.

The J gene is TRBJ2-2, the V gene TRBV5-4, with 7 positions matching TRBD1. Per the germline V gene, CDR1 is SGHNT and CDR2 is YYREEE (reference sequence). The V segment lost 0 bases and the J segment 1 base; nucleotides outside the gene matches: 9. The CDR3 loop spans 18 amino acids. The CDR3 DNA reads TGTGCCAGCAGCTTGGGGATCAGCGACAGGGAGAACACCGGGGAGCTGTTTTTT. It yields the protein CASSLGISDRENTGELFF.

This chain joins TRBV18 and TRBJ1-5; maybe TRBD1 (6 bases). V was trimmed by 2 bases and J by 2 bases, leaving 7 bases between them. This CDR3 is 14 amino acids long. Germline loops: CDR1 KGHSH, CDR2 LQKENI. Here the CDR3 reads CASSPSGGNQPQHF. The CDR3 nucleotides read TGTGCCAGCTCACCATCAGGGGGCAATCAGCCCCAGCATTTT.

Points on this clone: At one end, the junction sequence differs from germline, possibly due to a read error. This sequence joins TRBV7-7 and TRBJ2-3; D remains ambiguous. This CDR3 contains 15 residues. The V gene's germline CDR1 is SSHAT and CDR2 FNYEAQ (reference sequence). The CDR3 DNA reads TGTGCTAGCAGCTTAGGGCTGGGCGCCACAGATACGCAGTATTTT. Residues: CASSLGLGATDTQYF.

The V and J genes are TRBV19 and TRBJ1-4, with D hard to call. Trimming pared 4 bases from V and 8 bases from J, leaving 5 bases between. The CDR3 extends over 11 amino acids. Germline-derived CDR1 and CDR2 are LNHDA and SQIVND (reference sequence). This CDR3 is CASSRLEKLFF. The CDR3, as DNA: TGTGCCAGTAGTAGGCTCGAAAAACTGTTTTTT.

This rearrangement joins TRBV7-2 to TRBJ2-7, with 9 bases identical to TRBD1. The V segment lost 5 bases and the J segment 0 bases; nucleotides outside the gene matches: 2. This CDR3 has 14 amino acids. Germline assignment: CDR1 SGHTA and CDR2 FQGNSA. CDR3 loop: CASSMGQGSYEQYF. CDR3 DNA sequence: TGTGCCAGCAGCATGGGACAGGGCTCCTACGAGCAGTACTTC.